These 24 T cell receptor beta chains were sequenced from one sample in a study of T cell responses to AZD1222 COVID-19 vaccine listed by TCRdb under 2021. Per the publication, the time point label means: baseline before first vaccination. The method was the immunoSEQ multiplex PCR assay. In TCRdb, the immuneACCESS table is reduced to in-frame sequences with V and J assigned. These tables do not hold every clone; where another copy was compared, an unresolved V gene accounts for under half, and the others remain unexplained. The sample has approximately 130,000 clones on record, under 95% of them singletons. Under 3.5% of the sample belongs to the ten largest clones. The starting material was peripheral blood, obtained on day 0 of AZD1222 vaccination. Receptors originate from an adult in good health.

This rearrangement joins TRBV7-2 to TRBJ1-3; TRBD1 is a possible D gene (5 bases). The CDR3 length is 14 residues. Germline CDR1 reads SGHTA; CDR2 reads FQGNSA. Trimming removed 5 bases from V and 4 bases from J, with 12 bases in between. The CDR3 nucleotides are TGTGCCAGCAGCACGCAGGGTTTCGGAAACACCATATATTTT. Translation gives CASSTQGFGNTIYF.

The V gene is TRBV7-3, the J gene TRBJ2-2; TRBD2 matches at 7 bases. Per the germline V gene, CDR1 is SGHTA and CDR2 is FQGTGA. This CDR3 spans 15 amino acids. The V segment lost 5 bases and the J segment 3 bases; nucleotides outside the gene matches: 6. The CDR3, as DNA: TGTGCCAGCAGCCAGGCAGCGGGGCACACCGGGGAGCTGTTTTTT. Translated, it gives CASSQAAGHTGELFF.

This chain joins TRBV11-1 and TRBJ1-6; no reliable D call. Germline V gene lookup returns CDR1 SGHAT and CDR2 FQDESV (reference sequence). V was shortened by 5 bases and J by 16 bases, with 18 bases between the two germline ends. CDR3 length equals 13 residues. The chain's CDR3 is CASSPFYDGRLHF. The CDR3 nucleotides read TGTGCCAGCAGCCCATTTTACGACGGGCGGCTCCACTTT.

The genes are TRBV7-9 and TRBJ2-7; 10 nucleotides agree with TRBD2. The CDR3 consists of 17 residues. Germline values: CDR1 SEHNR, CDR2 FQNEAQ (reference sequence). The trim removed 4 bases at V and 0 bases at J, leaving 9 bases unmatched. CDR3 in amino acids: CASSWGYGLAASYEQYF. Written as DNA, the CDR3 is TGTGCCAGCAGCTGGGGTTACGGACTAGCGGCCTCCTACGAGCAGTACTTC.

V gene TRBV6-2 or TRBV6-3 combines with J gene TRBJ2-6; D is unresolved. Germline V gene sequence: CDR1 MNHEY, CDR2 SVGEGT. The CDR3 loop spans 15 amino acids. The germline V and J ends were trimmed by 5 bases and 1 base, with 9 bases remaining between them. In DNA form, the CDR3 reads TGTGCCAGCAGTCAGAAGGGATCTGGGGCCAACGTCCTGACTTTC. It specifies CASSQKGSGANVLTF.

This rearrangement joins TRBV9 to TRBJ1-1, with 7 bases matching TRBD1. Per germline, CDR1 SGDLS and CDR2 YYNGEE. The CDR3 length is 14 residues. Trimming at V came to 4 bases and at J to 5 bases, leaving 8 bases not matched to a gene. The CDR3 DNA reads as TGTGCCAGCAGCCTCCAGGGGGTGGATACTGAAGCTTTCTTT. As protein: CASSLQGVDTEAFF.

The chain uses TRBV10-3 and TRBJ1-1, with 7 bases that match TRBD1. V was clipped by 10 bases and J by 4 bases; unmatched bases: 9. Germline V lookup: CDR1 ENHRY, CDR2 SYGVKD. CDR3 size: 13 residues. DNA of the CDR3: TGTGCCACTTTTCGGGACAGAGTCACTGAAGCTTTCTTT. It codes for CATFRDRVTEAFF.

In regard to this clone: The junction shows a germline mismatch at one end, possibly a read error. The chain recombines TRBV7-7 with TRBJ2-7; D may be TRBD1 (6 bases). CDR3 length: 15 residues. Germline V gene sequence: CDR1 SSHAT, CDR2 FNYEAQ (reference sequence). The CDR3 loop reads CASSLGSDRAYEQYF. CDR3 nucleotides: TGTGCTAGCAGCTTAGGCTCGGACAGAGCCTACGAGCAGTACTTC. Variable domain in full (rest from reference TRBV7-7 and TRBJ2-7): GAGVSQSPRYKVTKRGQDVTLRCDPISSHATLYWYQQALGQGPEFLTYFNYEAQPDKSGLPSDRFSAERPEGSISTLTIQRTEQRDSAMYRCASSLGSDRAYEQYFGPGTRLTVT.

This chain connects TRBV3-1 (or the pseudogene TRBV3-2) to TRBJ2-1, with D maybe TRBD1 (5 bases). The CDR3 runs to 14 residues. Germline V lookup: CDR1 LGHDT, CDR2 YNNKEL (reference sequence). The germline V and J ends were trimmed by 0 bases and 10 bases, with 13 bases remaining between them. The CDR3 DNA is TGTGCCAGCAGCCAAGATGGCTTCCCAGGGGAGCAGTTCTTC. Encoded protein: CASSQDGFPGEQFF.

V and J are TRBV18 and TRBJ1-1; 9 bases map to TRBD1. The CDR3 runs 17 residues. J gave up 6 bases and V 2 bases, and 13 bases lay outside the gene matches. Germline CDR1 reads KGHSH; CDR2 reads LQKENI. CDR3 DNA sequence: TGTGCCAGCTCACCAATGGGGATCGGACAGGGGCGGGCTGAAGCTTTCTTT. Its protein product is CASSPMGIGQGRAEAFF.

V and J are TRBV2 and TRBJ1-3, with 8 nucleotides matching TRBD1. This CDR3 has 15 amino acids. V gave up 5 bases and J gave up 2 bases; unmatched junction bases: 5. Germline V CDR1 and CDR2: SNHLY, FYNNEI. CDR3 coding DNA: TGTGCCAGCAGTTCGCAGGGGGCGACTGGAAACACCATATATTTT. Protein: CASSSQGATGNTIYF. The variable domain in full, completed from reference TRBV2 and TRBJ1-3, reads EPEVTQTPSHQVTQMGQEVILRCVPISNHLYFYWYRQILGQKVEFLVSFYNNEISEKSEIFDDQFSVERPDGSNFTLKIRSTKLEDSAMYFCASSSQGATGNTIYFGEGSWLTVV.

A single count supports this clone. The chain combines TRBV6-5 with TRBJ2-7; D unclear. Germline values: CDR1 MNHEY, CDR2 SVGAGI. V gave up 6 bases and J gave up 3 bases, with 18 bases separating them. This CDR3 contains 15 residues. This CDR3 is CASRDPPGGNYEQYF. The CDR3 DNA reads TGTGCCAGCAGGGACCCCCCCGGCGGAAACTACGAGCAGTACTTC.

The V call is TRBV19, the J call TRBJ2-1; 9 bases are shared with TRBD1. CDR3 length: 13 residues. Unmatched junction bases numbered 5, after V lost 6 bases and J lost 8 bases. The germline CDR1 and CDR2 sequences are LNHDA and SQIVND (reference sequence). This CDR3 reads CASSLQGADEQFF. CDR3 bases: TGTGCCAGTAGCTTACAGGGGGCTGATGAGCAGTTCTTC.

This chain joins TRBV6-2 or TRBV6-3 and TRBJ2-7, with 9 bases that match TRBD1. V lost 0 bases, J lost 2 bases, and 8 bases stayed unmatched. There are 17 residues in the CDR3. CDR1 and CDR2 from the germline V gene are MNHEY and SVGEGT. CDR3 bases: TGTGCCAGCAGTTACTCCCCAACAGGGGGCCCAACCTACGAGCAGTACTTC. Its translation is CASSYSPTGGPTYEQYF.

CDR3 loop: CASSQEGGVGDIQYF. CDR3 nucleotides: TGTGCCAGCAGCCAAGAGGGTGGGGTGGGGGACATTCAGTACTTC. The chain employs TRBV3-1 (or the pseudogene TRBV3-2) and TRBJ2-4; D may be TRBD1 or TRBD2 (5 bases each). The V gene's germline CDR1 is LGHDT and CDR2 YNNKEL (reference sequence). V was trimmed by 0 bases and J by 8 bases, leaving 14 bases between them. The CDR3 loop spans 15 amino acids.

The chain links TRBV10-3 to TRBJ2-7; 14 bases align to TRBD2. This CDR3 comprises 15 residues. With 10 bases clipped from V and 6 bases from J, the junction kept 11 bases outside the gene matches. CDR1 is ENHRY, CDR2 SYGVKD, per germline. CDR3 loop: CATRTSGRPKSEQYF. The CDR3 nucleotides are TGTGCCACCAGGACTAGCGGGAGGCCCAAAAGCGAGCAGTACTTC.

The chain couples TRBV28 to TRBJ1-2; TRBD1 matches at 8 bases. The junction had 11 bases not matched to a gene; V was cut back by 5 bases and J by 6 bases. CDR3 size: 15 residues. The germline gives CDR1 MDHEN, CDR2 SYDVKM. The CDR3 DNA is TGTGCCAGCAGTCGCTACCAAGGGACAGGAGATGGCTACACCTTC. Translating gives CASSRYQGTGDGYTF.

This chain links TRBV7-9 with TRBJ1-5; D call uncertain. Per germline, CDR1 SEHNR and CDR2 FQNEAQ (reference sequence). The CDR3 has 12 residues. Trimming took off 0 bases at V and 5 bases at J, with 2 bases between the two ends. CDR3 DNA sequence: TGTGCCAGCAGCTTAGCCGATCAGCCCCAGCATTTT. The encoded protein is CASSLADQPQHF.

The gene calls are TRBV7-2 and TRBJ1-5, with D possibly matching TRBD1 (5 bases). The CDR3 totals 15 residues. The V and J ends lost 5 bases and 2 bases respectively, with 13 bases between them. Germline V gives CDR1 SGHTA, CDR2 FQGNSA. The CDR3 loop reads CASSPGLYGNQPQHF. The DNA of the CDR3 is TGTGCCAGCAGCCCAGGGCTATATGGCAATCAGCCCCAGCATTTT.

The CDR3, as DNA: TGCAGCGTCGGGGACGCGAATCAGCCCCAGCATTTT. Amino acids: CSVGDANQPQHF. The gene calls are TRBV29-1 and TRBJ1-5, with D tentatively TRBD1 (5 bases). CDR3 length equals 12 residues. Between the trimmed V and J ends, which lost 6 bases and 4 bases, there was a span of 10 bases. Germline V gene data show CDR1 as SQVTM and CDR2 as ANQGSEA.

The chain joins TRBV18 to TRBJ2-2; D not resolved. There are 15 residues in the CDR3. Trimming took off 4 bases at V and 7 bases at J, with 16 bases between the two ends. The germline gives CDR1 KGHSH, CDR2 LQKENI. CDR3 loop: CASSRSRGSGGELFF. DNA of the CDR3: TGTGCCAGCTCACGCAGTAGAGGATCGGGCGGGGAGCTGTTTTTT.

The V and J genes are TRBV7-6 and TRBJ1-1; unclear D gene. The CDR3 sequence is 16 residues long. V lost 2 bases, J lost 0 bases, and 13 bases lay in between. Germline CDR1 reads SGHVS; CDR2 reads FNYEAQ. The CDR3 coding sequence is TGTGCCAGCAGCTTAAGAAGGGCAGCCATGAACACTGAAGCTTTCTTT. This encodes CASSLRRAAMNTEAFF.

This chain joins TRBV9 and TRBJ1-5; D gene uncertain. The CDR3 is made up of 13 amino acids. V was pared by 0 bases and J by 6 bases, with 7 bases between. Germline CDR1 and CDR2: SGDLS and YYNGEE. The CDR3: CASSVGPGQPQHF. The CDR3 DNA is TGTGCCAGCAGCGTAGGCCCGGGTCAGCCCCAGCATTTT.

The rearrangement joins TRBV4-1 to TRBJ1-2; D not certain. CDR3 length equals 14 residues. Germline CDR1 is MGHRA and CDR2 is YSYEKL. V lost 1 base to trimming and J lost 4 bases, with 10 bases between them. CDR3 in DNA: TGCGCCAGCAGCCAAGTAGAGCATTCCTATGGCTACACCTTC. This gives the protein CASSQVEHSYGYTF.